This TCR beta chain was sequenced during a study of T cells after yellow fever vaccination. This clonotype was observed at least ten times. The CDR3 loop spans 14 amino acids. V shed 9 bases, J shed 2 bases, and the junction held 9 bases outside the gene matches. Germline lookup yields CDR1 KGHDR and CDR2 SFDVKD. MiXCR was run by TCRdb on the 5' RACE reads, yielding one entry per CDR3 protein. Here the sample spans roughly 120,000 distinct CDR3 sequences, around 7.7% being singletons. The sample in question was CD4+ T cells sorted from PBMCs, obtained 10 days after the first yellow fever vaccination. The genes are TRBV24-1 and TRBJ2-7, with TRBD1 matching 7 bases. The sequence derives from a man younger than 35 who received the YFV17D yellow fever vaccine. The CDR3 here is CATSTRDRPYEQYF. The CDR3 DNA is TGTGCCACCTCAACCCGGGACAGACCCTACGAGCAGTACTTC.